This is a list of T cell receptor beta chains from one sample in a study of shared clonotypes between healthy human individuals. Method: immunoSEQ multiplex PCR; TCRdb's copy keeps in-frame clones and lacks some. The sample includes around 500,000 clones, 79% of them seen just once. Sequencing was done on a sample of PBMCs. The source of these receptors is a woman in her thirties or forties in good health. Some clones in this sample may be carry-over from other donors' samples. CDR3s include the opening cysteine and the closing phenylalanine or tryptophan. D genes are given only for firm matches. Clone size is stated in some rows and not others, as once, few, many or a class when expanded.

clone size: NA; D gene: TRBD2; V gene: TRBV27; J gene: TRBJ2-7; CDR3 DNA: TGTGCCACCTCTAGCGGGAGATCTTACGAGCAGTACTTC; CDR3 protein: CATSSGRSYEQYF
clone size: NA; D gene: NA; V gene: TRBV7-3; J gene: TRBJ2-5; CDR3 DNA: TGTGCCAGCAGCCTAACAGTACAAGAGACCCAGTACTTC; CDR3 protein: CASSLTVQETQYF
clone size: NA; D gene: TRBD1; V gene: TRBV28; J gene: TRBJ2-2; CDR3 DNA: TGTGCCAGCAGTTTATGGAGACAGGGTACCGGGGAGCTGTTTTTT; CDR3 protein: CASSLWRQGTGELFF
clone size: NA; D gene: NA; V gene: TRBV29-1; J gene: TRBJ2-3; CDR3 DNA: TGCAGCGTTGAAACCCCGACAGATACGCAGTATTTT; CDR3 protein: CSVETPTDTQYF
clone size: few; D gene: TRBD1; V gene: TRBV5-1; J gene: TRBJ1-1; CDR3 DNA: TGCGCCAGCAGCTTGCGCGGACAGGAGAGAACTGAAGCTTTCTTT; CDR3 protein: CASSLRGQERTEAFF
clone size: NA; D gene: NA; V gene: TRBV15; J gene: TRBJ2-1; CDR3 DNA: TGTGCCACCAGCAGAGATCGTGGGACCTCCTACAATGAGCAGTTCTTC; CDR3 protein: CATSRDRGTSYNEQFF
clone size: NA; D gene: NA; V gene: TRBV5-4; J gene: TRBJ1-4; CDR3 DNA: TGTGCCAGCAGCGTCGGGACACAGAATGAAAAACTGTTTTTT; CDR3 protein: CASSVGTQNEKLFF
clone size: NA; D gene: TRBD1; V gene: TRBV28; J gene: TRBJ1-2; CDR3 DNA: TGTGCCAGCAGTTTAGGGACAGGGGATTCTATGGGCTACACCTTC; CDR3 protein: CASSLGTGDSMGYTF
clone size: once; D gene: TRBD1; V gene: TRBV7-6; J gene: TRBJ2-5; CDR3 DNA: TGTGCCAGCAGCTTAACCCCAAGGACAGGGAGGAATCAAGAGACCCAGTACTTC; CDR3 protein: CASSLTPRTGRNQETQYF
clone size: NA; D gene: NA; V gene: TRBV18; J gene: TRBJ1-1; CDR3 DNA: TGTGCCAGCTCACCATCGGGGGGCAACACTGAAGCTTTCTTT; CDR3 protein: CASSPSGGNTEAFF
clone size: once; D gene: TRBD2; V gene: TRBV28; J gene: TRBJ2-2; CDR3 DNA: TGTGCCAGCAGCCCGTTAGGACTAGCGGTTCACACCGGGGAGCTGTTTTTT; CDR3 protein: CASSPLGLAVHTGELFF
clone size: NA; D gene: TRBD2; V gene: TRBV5-4; J gene: TRBJ2-3; CDR3 DNA: TGTGCCAGCAGCTTTAGCGGGAGACCCACAGATACGCAGTATTTT; CDR3 protein: CASSFSGRPTDTQYF
clone size: NA; D gene: NA; V gene: TRBV6-5; J gene: TRBJ2-3; CDR3 DNA: TGTGCCAGCAGTGACGGGGTGTATACGCAGTATTTT; CDR3 protein: CASSDGVYTQYF
clone size: once; D gene: NA; V gene: TRBV6-5; J gene: TRBJ2-7; CDR3 DNA: TGTGCCAGCAGTAGAAACCGACAGGGCGGGGGCGAGCAGTACTTC; CDR3 protein: CASSRNRQGGGEQYF
clone size: NA; D gene: NA; V gene: TRBV19; J gene: TRBJ2-1; CDR3 DNA: TGTGCCAGCCGGGACACGAGGAATGAGCAGTTCTTC; CDR3 protein: CASRDTRNEQFF
clone size: NA; D gene: NA; V gene: TRBV30; J gene: TRBJ2-2; CDR3 DNA: TGTGCCTGGAGTGTAGGCGGGGAGCTGTTTTTT; CDR3 protein: CAWSVGGELFF
clone size: NA; D gene: NA; V gene: TRBV10-3; J gene: TRBJ2-3; CDR3 DNA: TGTGCCATCAGCCCGGCGGGGACAGATACGCAGTATTTT; CDR3 protein: CAISPAGTDTQYF
clone size: few; D gene: NA; V gene: TRBV2; J gene: TRBJ1-5; CDR3 DNA: TGTGCCAGCAGTGAATTTGCAGGGCAGGGCCAGCCCCAGCATTTT; CDR3 protein: CASSEFAGQGQPQHF
clone size: NA; D gene: TRBD2; V gene: TRBV15; J gene: TRBJ2-1; CDR3 DNA: TGTGCCACCAGCAGAGGATACGGGCTAGCGGGATATGAGCAGTTCTTC; CDR3 protein: CATSRGYGLAGYEQFF
clone size: NA; D gene: TRBD1; V gene: TRBV7-9; J gene: TRBJ1-1; CDR3 DNA: TGTGCCAGCAGCTTAGGACAGGGTACCACTGAAGCTTTCTTT; CDR3 protein: CASSLGQGTTEAFF
clone size: NA; D gene: TRBD1; V gene: TRBV6-1; J gene: TRBJ1-5; CDR3 DNA: TGTGCCAGCACCTCCCAGGGGGCTAATCAGCCCCAGCATTTT; CDR3 protein: CASTSQGANQPQHF
clone size: NA; D gene: NA; V gene: TRBV18; J gene: TRBJ2-2; CDR3 DNA: TGTGCCAGCTCACCAACAGTTTCCGGGGAGCTGTTTTTT; CDR3 protein: CASSPTVSGELFF
clone size: once; D gene: NA; V gene: TRBV9; J gene: TRBJ2-2; CDR3 DNA: TGTGCCAGCAGCGTGGGGTTAGCGGTGAACACCGGGGAGCTGTTTTTT; CDR3 protein: CASSVGLAVNTGELFF
clone size: NA; D gene: TRBD1; V gene: TRBV28; J gene: TRBJ2-4; CDR3 DNA: TGTGCCAGCAGTTTAGGGGCCGGGACAGGGTCCCGCCTAGCCAAAAACATTCAGTACTTC; CDR3 protein: CASSLGAGTGSRLAKNIQYF
clone size: NA; D gene: NA; V gene: TRBV2; J gene: TRBJ2-2; CDR3 DNA: TGTGCCAGCACCCGCACACTAGGAAACACCGGGGAGCTGTTTTTT; CDR3 protein: CASTRTLGNTGELFF
clone size: few; D gene: NA; V gene: TRBV4-2; J gene: TRBJ2-2; CDR3 DNA: TGTGCCAGCAGCCAACTTGTCTCAGGGGAGCTGTTTTTT; CDR3 protein: CASSQLVSGELFF
clone size: NA; D gene: NA; V gene: TRBV7-9; J gene: TRBJ1-4; CDR3 DNA: TGTGCCAGCAGCTTTTCGGCTCCGGGTGAAAAACTGTTTTTT; CDR3 protein: CASSFSAPGEKLFF
clone size: NA; D gene: TRBD1; V gene: TRBV29-1; J gene: TRBJ1-4; CDR3 DNA: TGCAGCGCAAAGGGTTTCAGGGGGCGGGAAAAACTGTTTTTT; CDR3 protein: CSAKGFRGREKLFF
clone size: once; D gene: NA; V gene: TRBV2; J gene: TRBJ1-3; CDR3 DNA: TGTGCCAGCAGTCCTTATTTTGGCGGGCGGACTGGAAACACCATATATTTT; CDR3 protein: CASSPYFGGRTGNTIYF
clone size: once; D gene: NA; V gene: TRBV30; J gene: TRBJ2-1; CDR3 DNA: TGTGCCTGGAAGTCCCGGCGGGAATCTTTCTTC; CDR3 protein: CAWKSRRESFF
clone size: NA; D gene: NA; V gene: TRBV7-7; J gene: TRBJ2-2; CDR3 DNA: TGTGCTAGCAGCACGCATGGCGGGGGGGAGCTGTTTTTT; CDR3 protein: CASSTHGGGELFF
clone size: NA; D gene: NA; V gene: TRBV27; J gene: TRBJ1-1; CDR3 DNA: TGTGCCAGCAGTTCAAGACTAACGGGGTTCACTGAAGCTTTCTTT; CDR3 protein: CASSSRLTGFTEAFF
clone size: NA; D gene: NA; V gene: TRBV7-9; J gene: TRBJ1-2; CDR3 DNA: TGTGCCAGCAGCTTAGTCGTGTCGAAGGAAGGTGGCTACACCTTC; CDR3 protein: CASSLVVSKEGGYTF
clone size: NA; D gene: NA; V gene: TRBV2; J gene: TRBJ2-7; CDR3 DNA: TGTGCCAGCGGGAGTACAGGGACGGAGACCTACGAGCAGTACTTC; CDR3 protein: CASGSTGTETYEQYF
clone size: NA; D gene: TRBD2; V gene: TRBV5-4; J gene: TRBJ2-1; CDR3 DNA: TGTGCCAGCAGCGCGGGACTAGCGGGTTTGAATGAGCAGTTCTTC; CDR3 protein: CASSAGLAGLNEQFF
clone size: NA; D gene: NA; V gene: TRBV6-1; J gene: TRBJ2-5; CDR3 DNA: TGTGCCAGCAGTGAATCATGGGGTAGTCAAGAGACCCAGTACTTC; CDR3 protein: CASSESWGSQETQYF
clone size: NA; D gene: NA; V gene: TRBV28; J gene: TRBJ1-3; CDR3 DNA: TGTGCCAGCAGCCCGGGGGGCGCTTCTGGAAACACCATATATTTT; CDR3 protein: CASSPGGASGNTIYF
clone size: few; D gene: TRBD2; V gene: TRBV18; J gene: TRBJ2-4; CDR3 DNA: TGTGCCAGCTCTACTAGCGGGAGTCAAAACATTCAGTACTTC; CDR3 protein: CASSTSGSQNIQYF
clone size: NA; D gene: NA; V gene: TRBV7-9; J gene: TRBJ1-2; CDR3 DNA: TGTGCAATCCCCAGCCCAGGGAATGGCTACACCTTC; CDR3 protein: CAIPSPGNGYTF